This T cell receptor beta chain was retrieved from a study of PD-1 blockade in classical Hodgkin lymphoma. Study-wide results and limits: CD4+ TCR diversity, unlike CD8+, climbed significantly by C4D1. Lower baseline TCR diversity was reported for newly diagnosed patients than for healthy donors.

In the case of this clone: What it binds is unknown.

Measured with immunoSEQ multiplex PCR; TCRdb has only the in-frame clones, and not every one. The table lists around 37,000 clones, 92% of them singletons. From germline, CDR1 is KGHSH and CDR2 LQKENI. V trimming: 7 bases; J trimming: 6 bases; junction bases outside the gene matches: 5. CDR3 length: 14 residues. Time point specified: cycle 4 day 1 (C4D1), after less than seven weeks of nivolumab. Relapse after autologous stem cell transplantation occurred in every patient, and brentuximab vedotin exposure varied. Purification of CD4+ T cells from thawed PBMCs was performed via magnetic negative selection.

V and J are TRBV18 and TRBJ2-2; 10 positions match TRBD2. The specimen comprised CD4+ T cells from blood, sampled before the fourth cycle of nivolumab. The clonotype was recovered from a human donor with classical Hodgkin lymphoma. The DNA for the CDR3 is TGTGCCAGCTTCCCGAGCGGGAGGGCCGGGGAGCTGTTTTTT. Translation gives CASFPSGRAGELFF. The full variable domain, its missing parts supplied by reference TRBV18 and TRBJ2-2, is NAGVMQNPRHLVRRRGQEARLRCSPMKGHSHVYWYRQLPEEGLKFMVYLQKENIIDESGMPKERFSAEFPKEGPSILRIQQVVRGDSAAYFCASFPSGRAGELFFGEGSRLTVL.